The entry that follows covers one T cell receptor (beta chain) sequence. Its matching antigen is unknown. The length of the CDR3 is 15 residues. V shed 5 bases and J 6 bases; nucleotides not matched to a gene: 12. Looked up from germline, CDR1 is ENHRY and CDR2 is SYGVKD. The sample comes from a study of T cell repertoires in cytomegalovirus infection. General study points: In two of eight donors, the top clonotype was HLA-C-restricted CMV-specific. Cumulative frequency (of public TCR beta family members) identified carriers of CMV plus the relevant HLA.

TCRdb ran MiXCR on the reads and lists one entry per CDR3 protein. The repertoire consists of some 600,000 distinct CDR3 sequences, with about 24% occurring once and the leading ten covering 6.5% to 10%. This rearrangement joins TRBV10-3 to TRBJ1-2, with 7 positions matching TRBD1. Input material: CD8+ T cells from PBMCs. The origin of this receptor is a human donor in good health (CMV status not recorded). Some clones in this sample may be carry-over from other donors' samples. CDR3 protein: CAISPTIGTADGYTF. Written as DNA, the CDR3 is TGTGCCATCAGTCCGACCATCGGGACAGCAGATGGCTACACCTTC.